A selection of T cell receptor beta chains follows, all from one sample in a study of blood T cell repertoires in COVID-19. Sequencing used immunoSEQ multiplex PCR; TCRdb keeps in-frame clones, though not all of them. This sample carries tens of thousands of clones, 82% of them seen once, and the ten largest clones take about 19%. Source material: peripheral blood. The origin of the receptors is a human donor in a cohort sampled during active COVID-19. CDR3s include the opening cysteine and the closing phenylalanine or tryptophan. A D gene is named only where the DNA matches it firmly. Rows give clone size only sometimes, using once, few, many, or a class for an expanded clone.

CASSPQRTGASYEQYF,TGTGCCAGCTCACCACAAAGGACAGGGGCCTCCTACGAGCAGTACTTC,TRBD1,TRBJ2-7,TRBV18,few
CASSFGTTGYGALNQPQHF,TGTGCCAGCAGCTTCGGGACAACAGGGTATGGGGCCCTCAATCAGCCCCAGCATTTT,-,TRBJ1-5,TRBV7-9,once
CASRTGFGYGYTF,TGTGCCAGCAGAACAGGGTTTGGCTATGGCTACACCTTC,-,TRBJ1-2,TRBV6-5,-
CAISGQFQETQYF,TGTGCCATCAGTGGACAGTTCCAAGAGACCCAGTACTTC,-,TRBJ2-5,TRBV10-3,-
CASRGQGAAGNTIYF,TGTGCCAGCAGAGGACAGGGGGCCGCCGGAAACACCATATATTTT,TRBD1,TRBJ1-3,TRBV7-9,-
CASSPGTHTDTQYF,TGTGCCAGCAGCCCCGGGACACACACAGATACGCAGTATTTT,-,TRBJ2-3,TRBV7-2,-
CAISGGMQRQTEAFF,TGTGCCATCAGTGGAGGAATGCAGCGCCAGACTGAAGCTTTCTTT,-,TRBJ1-1,TRBV10-3,-
CASRGTGGREAFF,TGTGCCAGCAGGGGGACAGGGGGCCGTGAAGCTTTCTTT,TRBD1,TRBJ1-1,TRBV27,-
CASSFPTDPFGYTF,TGTGCCAGCAGTTTCCCGACAGACCCTTTCGGCTACACCTTC,-,TRBJ1-2,TRBV28,-
CASSPVRPGPYEQYF,TGTGCCAGCTCACCAGTTCGCCCAGGGCCCTACGAGCAGTACTTC,-,TRBJ2-7,TRBV18,-
CASSPQTDGIYGYTF,TGTGCCAGCTCACCACAGACGGACGGGATCTATGGCTACACCTTC,-,TRBJ1-2,TRBV18,-
CASSPDGLTNYGYTF,TGTGCCAGCAGTCCAGACGGACTTACTAACTATGGCTACACCTTC,-,TRBJ1-2,TRBV6-4,-
CASSPDSNYGYTF,TGTGCCAGCAGTCCCGACAGCAACTATGGCTACACCTTC,-,TRBJ1-2,TRBV6-5,-
CASSAFWGGAETQYF,TGTGCCAGCAGCGCCTTTTGGGGGGGCGCAGAGACCCAGTACTTC,-,TRBJ2-5,TRBV7-2,-
CASSSGTGGFEQYF,TGCGCCAGCAGTTCCGGGACAGGGGGCTTCGAGCAGTACTTC,TRBD1,TRBJ2-7,TRBV5-1,-
CASKIAGNSYEQYF,TGTGCCAGCAAAATAGCGGGTAACTCCTACGAGCAGTACTTC,TRBD2,TRBJ2-7,TRBV5-4,-
CASSLASSARTPSYGYTF,TGCGCCAGCAGCTTGGCTTCCTCTGCTCGGACTCCTTCATATGGCTACACCTTC,-,TRBJ1-2,TRBV5-1,-
CASSYSTVYGYTF,TGTGCCAGCAGTTACTCGACAGTCTATGGCTACACCTTC,-,TRBJ1-2,TRBV6-5,-
CASSPQTTENTEAFF,TGTGCCAGCAGCCCTCAGACGACAGAGAACACTGAAGCTTTCTTT,-,TRBJ1-1,TRBV5-4,-
CASSEEVYREKESPLHF,TGTGCCAGCAGTGAAGAGGTCTACAGGGAGAAGGAATCACCCCTCCACTTT,-,TRBJ1-6,TRBV6-1,few
CASVTSGALPDTQYF,TGTGCCAGCGTGACTAGCGGGGCTCTACCAGATACGCAGTATTTT,TRBD2,TRBJ2-3,TRBV6-5,-
CAISGTGRQPQHF,TGTGCCATCAGTGGGACAGGTCGTCAGCCCCAGCATTTT,TRBD1,TRBJ1-5,TRBV10-3,-
CASSQAPTGLAGGPQETQYF,TGCGCCAGCAGCCAAGCCCCCACGGGACTAGCGGGGGGCCCCCAAGAGACCCAGTACTTC,TRBD2,TRBJ2-5,TRBV4-1,-
CASSQGGTQYF,TGTGCCAGCAGCCAAGGAGGGACCCAGTACTTC,-,TRBJ2-5,TRBV4-2,-
CASSIAGGSYEQYF,TGTGCCAGTAGTATAGCGGGGGGTTCCTACGAGCAGTACTTC,TRBD2,TRBJ2-7,TRBV19,once
CASSRPSGRGLHTEAFF,TGTGCCAGTAGCCGACCGAGTGGCAGGGGGCTGCACACTGAAGCTTTCTTT,TRBD1,TRBJ1-1,TRBV19,-
CASREDRVFYEQYF,TGTGCCAGCAGGGAGGACAGGGTATTCTACGAGCAGTACTTC,TRBD1,TRBJ2-7,TRBV2,-
CASSYTRGLSGGSFNEQFF,TGTGCCAGCAGTTACACTCGGGGACTTAGCGGGGGCTCGTTCAATGAGCAGTTCTTC,TRBD2,TRBJ2-1,TRBV6-2/TRBV6-3,-
CASSSQGPWNNEQFF,TGTGCCAGCAGCTCGCAGGGGCCATGGAACAATGAGCAGTTCTTC,-,TRBJ2-1,TRBV11-3,-
CASSTGTSGYNEQFF,TGTGCCAGCAGTACCGGGACTAGCGGATACAATGAGCAGTTCTTC,TRBD2,TRBJ2-1,TRBV5-4,-
CASSRRPTGGAYEQYF,TGCGCCAGCAGCCGAAGACCGACAGGGGGCGCGTACGAGCAGTACTTC,TRBD1,TRBJ2-7,TRBV5-1,-
CATSISGEVNQPQHF,TGTGCCACCAGCATAAGCGGGGAGGTGAATCAGCCCCAGCATTTT,-,TRBJ1-5,TRBV15,-
CASSLTWDRGIDYGYTF,TGTGCCAGCAGCTTAACCTGGGACAGGGGTATTGACTATGGCTACACCTTC,TRBD1,TRBJ1-2,TRBV5-6,-
CASRGLAGGIGETQYF,TGTGCCAGCAGGGGACTAGCGGGGGGAATCGGAGAGACCCAGTACTTC,TRBD2,TRBJ2-5,TRBV5-6,-
CATSRDPLVAYEQYF,TGTGCCACCAGCAGAGATCCCCTTGTAGCCTACGAGCAGTACTTC,-,TRBJ2-7,TRBV15,-
CASSLTTGSKTQYF,TGTGCCAGCAGCTTGACGACAGGGTCGAAGACCCAGTACTTC,TRBD1,TRBJ2-5,TRBV7-2,-
CASSRKGTGENQPQHF,TGTGCCAGTAGTCGAAAAGGGACGGGGGAGAATCAGCCCCAGCATTTT,-,TRBJ1-5,TRBV19,-
CASSPPLAHSQETQYF,TGTGCCAGCTCACCCCCACTAGCGCACTCCCAAGAGACCCAGTACTTC,TRBD2,TRBJ2-5,TRBV18,-
CASSFPINTGTGDEQYF,TGTGCCAGCAGCTTCCCCATTAATACAGGGACCGGAGACGAGCAGTACTTC,-,TRBJ2-7,TRBV7-9,-
CASSTTGDGYTF,TGTGCCAGCAGTACGACAGGGGACGGCTACACCTTC,TRBD1,TRBJ1-2,TRBV6-2/TRBV6-3,-
CASRTGQSYEQYF,TGTGCCAGCCGGACAGGACAGTCCTACGAGCAGTACTTC,TRBD1,TRBJ2-7,TRBV6-5,-
CASSLAEGSTTEAFF,TGCGCCAGCAGCTTGGCCGAGGGCTCGACCACTGAAGCTTTCTTT,-,TRBJ1-1,TRBV5-1,-
CATSRDGTEGQPQHF,TGTGCCACCAGCAGAGACGGGACAGAGGGTCAGCCCCAGCATTTT,TRBD1,TRBJ1-5,TRBV15,-
CASSFRRDPQYEQYF,TGTGCCAGCAGCTTTAGGAGGGACCCTCAGTACGAGCAGTACTTC,-,TRBJ2-7,TRBV11-2,-
CASSRTGWDYEQYF,TGTGCCAGCAGTCGGACAGGTTGGGACTACGAGCAGTACTTC,TRBD1,TRBJ2-7,TRBV6-5,-
CASSQDGTGWQETQYF,TGTGCCAGCAGCCAAGATGGGACAGGGTGGCAAGAGACCCAGTACTTC,TRBD1,TRBJ2-5,TRBV3-1/TRBV3-2,few
CASSDSLLRVQYF,TGTGCCAGCAGTGATTCACTCTTGAGGGTGCAGTATTTT,-,TRBJ2-3,TRBV3-1/TRBV3-2,-
CASSPDPGGRGEQYF,TGTGCCAGCAGCCCCGATCCCGGGGGGCGCGGCGAGCAGTACTTC,-,TRBJ2-7,TRBV7-3,few
CASSVEGDQPQHF,TGTGCCAGCAGCGTAGAGGGGGACCAGCCCCAGCATTTT,-,TRBJ1-5,TRBV7-2,-
CATSREQGAGYEQYF,TGTGCCACCAGCAGAGAACAGGGGGCCGGCTACGAGCAGTACTTC,TRBD1,TRBJ2-7,TRBV15,-
CASSLAGAGGNEQFF,TGCGCCAGCAGCTTGGCCGGGGCAGGGGGGAATGAGCAGTTCTTC,-,TRBJ2-1,TRBV5-1,-
CASTVTGGNEQYF,TGCGCCAGCACCGTCACAGGGGGTAACGAGCAGTACTTC,TRBD1,TRBJ2-7,TRBV5-1,-
CASSPGTGSETQYF,TGCGCCAGCAGCCCCGGCACAGGGTCGGAGACCCAGTACTTC,-,TRBJ2-5,TRBV5-1,-
CASSSTETLAGGMYEQYF,TGTGCCAGCAGCTCCACTGAGACGCTAGCGGGTGGTATGTACGAGCAGTACTTC,TRBD2,TRBJ2-7,TRBV7-9,-
CAWSVRRGNTEAFF,TGTGCCTGGAGTGTACGAAGAGGGAACACTGAAGCTTTCTTT,-,TRBJ1-1,TRBV30,-
CASRKTGDGREKLFF,TGTGCCAGCAGGAAGACAGGGGACGGGAGAGAAAAACTGTTTTTT,TRBD1,TRBJ1-4,TRBV7-9,-
CASSLMGQVNQPQHF,TGTGCCAGCTCACTAATGGGACAGGTCAATCAGCCCCAGCATTTT,TRBD1,TRBJ1-5,TRBV18,-